The present entry profiles one T cell receptor (beta chain) with its context. The target antigen is unknown. These data belong to a study of T cell repertoires in cytomegalovirus infection. The wider study: CMV infection plus the matching HLA type was flagged by public TCR beta signatures.

TCRdb re-called the reads with MiXCR, one entry per CDR3 protein. The repertoire holds 100,000 to 150,000 distinct CDR3 sequences, with about 32% as singletons. Study-wide findings and caveats: Summed frequency of public TCR beta families distinguished CMV carriers with the relevant HLA.

Trimming cost V 5 bases and J 0 bases, with 11 bases left between them. The CDR3 covers 15 residues. Per the germline V gene, CDR1 is LNHDA and CDR2 is SQIVND (reference sequence). The chain uses TRBV19 and TRBJ2-1, with D uncertain. The material sequenced was CD8+ T cells from cultured PBMCs, taken from culture after CMV antigen stimulation. The TCR comes from a human donor in good health (CMV status not recorded). Some clones in this sample may be carry-over from other donors' samples. DNA for the CDR3: TGTGCCAGTAGTGTGGGCGGAAGCTCCTACAATGAGCAGTTCTTC. As protein: CASSVGGSSYNEQFF.